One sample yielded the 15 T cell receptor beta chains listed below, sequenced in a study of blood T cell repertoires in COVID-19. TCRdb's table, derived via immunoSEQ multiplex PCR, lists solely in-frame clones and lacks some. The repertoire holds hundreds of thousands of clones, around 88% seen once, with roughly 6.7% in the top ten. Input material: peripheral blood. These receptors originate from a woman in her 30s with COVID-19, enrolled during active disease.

CDR3 sequence (DNA): TGTGCCAGTATTGAGGGCAATGAGCAGTTCTTC. The encoded protein is CASIEGNEQFF. The chain carries TRBV19 and TRBJ2-1; D is possibly TRBD2 (5 bases). The CDR3 runs 11 residues. Trimming removed 7 bases at V and 6 bases at J, with 7 bases between. Germline V gives CDR1 LNHDA, CDR2 SQIVND (reference sequence).

The CDR3 is CASTQLGNQPQHF. CDR3 bases: TGTGCCAGTACACAGTTGGGCAATCAGCCCCAGCATTTT. J is TRBJ1-5 and V is TRBV2; no definite D call. The CDR3 runs to 13 residues. Germline V CDR1 and CDR2: SNHLY, FYNNEI. Trimming pared 9 bases from V and 2 bases from J, leaving 11 bases between.

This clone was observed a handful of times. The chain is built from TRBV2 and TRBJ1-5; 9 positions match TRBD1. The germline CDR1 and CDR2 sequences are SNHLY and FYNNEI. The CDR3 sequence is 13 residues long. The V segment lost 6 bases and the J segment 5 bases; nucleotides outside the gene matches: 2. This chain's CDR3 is CASSWDRDQPQHF. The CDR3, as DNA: TGTGCCAGCAGCTGGGACAGGGATCAGCCCCAGCATTTT.

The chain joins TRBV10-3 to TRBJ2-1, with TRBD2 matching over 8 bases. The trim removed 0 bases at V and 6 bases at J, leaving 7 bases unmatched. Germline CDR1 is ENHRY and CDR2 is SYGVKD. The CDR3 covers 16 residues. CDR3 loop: CAISESVPSGPNEQFF. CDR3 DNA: TGTGCCATCAGTGAGTCCGTGCCTAGCGGGCCCAATGAGCAGTTCTTC.

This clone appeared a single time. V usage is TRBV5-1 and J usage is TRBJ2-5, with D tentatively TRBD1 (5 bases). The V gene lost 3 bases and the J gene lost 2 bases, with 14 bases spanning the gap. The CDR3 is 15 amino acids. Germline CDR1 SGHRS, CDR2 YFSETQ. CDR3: CASSSQDSQQETQYF. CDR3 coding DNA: TGCGCCAGCAGCTCCCAAGACAGCCAACAAGAGACCCAGTACTTC.

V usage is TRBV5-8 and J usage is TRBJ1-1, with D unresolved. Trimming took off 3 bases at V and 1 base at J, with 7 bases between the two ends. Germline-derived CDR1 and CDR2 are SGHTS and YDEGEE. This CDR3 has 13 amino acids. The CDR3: CASSWEGNTEAFF. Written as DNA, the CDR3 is TGTGCCAGCAGCTGGGAGGGGAACACTGAAGCTTTCTTT.

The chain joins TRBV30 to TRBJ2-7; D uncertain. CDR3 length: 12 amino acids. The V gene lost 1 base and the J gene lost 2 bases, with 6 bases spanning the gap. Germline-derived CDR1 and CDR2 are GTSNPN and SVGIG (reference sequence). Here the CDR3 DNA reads TGTGCCTGGAGTGCAGGTCCCTACGAGCAGTACGTC. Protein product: CAWSAGPYEQYV.

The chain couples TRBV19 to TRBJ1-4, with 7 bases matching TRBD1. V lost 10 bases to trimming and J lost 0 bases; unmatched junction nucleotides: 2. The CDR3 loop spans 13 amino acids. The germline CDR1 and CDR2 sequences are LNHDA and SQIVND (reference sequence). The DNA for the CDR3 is TGTGCCACACAGGGGACAACTAATGAAAAACTGTTTTTT. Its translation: CATQGTTNEKLFF.

The CDR3 sequence: CASSTRSLEPQHF. CDR3 nucleotides: TGTGCCAGTAGTACCAGATCTTTGGAGCCCCAGCATTTT. The V call is TRBV19, the J call TRBJ1-5; D not certain. Trimming took 4 bases from V and 8 from J, leaving 12 bases between them. The germline V gene has CDR1 LNHDA and CDR2 SQIVND (reference sequence). CDR3 length equals 13 residues.

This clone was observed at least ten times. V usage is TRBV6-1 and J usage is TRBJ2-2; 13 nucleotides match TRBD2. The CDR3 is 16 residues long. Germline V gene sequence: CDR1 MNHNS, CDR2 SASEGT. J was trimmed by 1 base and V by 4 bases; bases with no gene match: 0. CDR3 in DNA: TGTGCCAGCAGTGGACTAGCGGGAGGGAACACCGGGGAGCTGTTTTTT. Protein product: CASSGLAGGNTGELFF.

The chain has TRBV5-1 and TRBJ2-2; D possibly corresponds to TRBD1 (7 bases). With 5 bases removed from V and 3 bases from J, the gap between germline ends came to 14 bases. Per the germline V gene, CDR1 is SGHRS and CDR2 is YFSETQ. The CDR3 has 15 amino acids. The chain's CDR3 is CASRQGTSHTGELFF. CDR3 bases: TGCGCCAGCAGACAGGGGACTTCACACACCGGGGAGCTGTTTTTT.

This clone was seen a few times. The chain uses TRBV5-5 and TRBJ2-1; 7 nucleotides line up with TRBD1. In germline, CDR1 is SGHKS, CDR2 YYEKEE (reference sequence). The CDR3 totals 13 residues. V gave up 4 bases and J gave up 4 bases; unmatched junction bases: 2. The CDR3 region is CASSRDSYNEQFF. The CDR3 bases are TGTGCCAGCAGCAGGGACAGTTACAATGAGCAGTTCTTC.

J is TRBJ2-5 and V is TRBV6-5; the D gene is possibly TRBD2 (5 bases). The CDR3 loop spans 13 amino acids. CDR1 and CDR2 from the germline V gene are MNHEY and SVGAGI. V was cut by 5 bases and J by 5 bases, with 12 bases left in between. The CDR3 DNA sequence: TGTGCCAGCAGTCCCGTCCGCGGGGAGACCCAGTACTTC. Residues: CASSPVRGETQYF.

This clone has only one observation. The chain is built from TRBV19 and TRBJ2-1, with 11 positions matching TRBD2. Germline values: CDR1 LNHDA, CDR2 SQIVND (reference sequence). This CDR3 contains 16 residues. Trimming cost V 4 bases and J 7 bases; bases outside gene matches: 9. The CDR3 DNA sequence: TGTGCCAGTAGTACGACTAGCGGGGCCTTAAAGAATGAGCAGTTCTTC. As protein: CASSTTSGALKNEQFF.

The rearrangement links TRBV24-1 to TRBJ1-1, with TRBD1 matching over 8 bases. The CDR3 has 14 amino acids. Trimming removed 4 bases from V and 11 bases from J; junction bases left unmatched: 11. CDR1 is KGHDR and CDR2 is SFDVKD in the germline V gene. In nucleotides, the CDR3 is TGTGCCACCAGTGACCAGGCGGGGACAGGCCGGGCTTTCTTT. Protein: CATSDQAGTGRAFF.